This TCR beta chain originates from a study of blood T cells in healthy people across ages. For the study at large: Template switching picked up about one barcoded beta molecule for each two T cells.

Germline trimming cut 8 bases from V and 5 bases from J; bases unmatched to any gene: 1. The CDR3 sequence is 11 residues long. Germline V lookup: CDR1 ENHRY, CDR2 SYGVKD. This clonotype was found a few times. Primed by a sample-barcoded 5' primer and a J-beta primer mix, a second PCR proceeded for roughly 7 to 12 cycles. TCRdb re-analysed the 5' RACE reads in MiXCR, keeping a single row per CDR3 protein. The data show about 1,500,000 distinct CDR3 sequences, about 43% seen once. This chain links TRBV10-3 with TRBJ2-3; 7 bases agree with TRBD2. The sequence was obtained from a woman younger than 35 in good health. Sequenced: blood. The CDR3 here is CAILAEDTQYF. In DNA form, the CDR3 reads TGTGCCATCCTAGCGGAAGATACGCAGTATTTT.